This TCR beta chain comes out of a study of shared T cell receptors in the human thymus. The CDR3 is made up of 16 amino acids. The V segment lost 5 bases and the J segment 3 bases; nucleotides outside the gene matches: 11. Germline assignment: CDR1 SGHAT and CDR2 FQDESV (reference sequence). Sequencing used immunoSEQ multiplex PCR; TCRdb keeps in-frame clones, though not all of them. The sample carries roughly 700,000 clones, roughly 88% recorded once. These data were also filed under a second study, of human thymus T cells. That paper notes: Thymus tissue for the work was resected from patients undergoing corrective heart surgery. Related research described thymic repertoires that were highly overlapping among unrelated individuals.

The receptor was derived from a boy under three years old with a congenital heart defect. The V and J genes are TRBV11-1 and TRBJ2-7, with TRBD2 matching over 9 bases. Sequenced input: thymocytes. For the CDR3, the DNA is TGTGCCAGCAGCCTCGGCCCGTCTAGCGGGGACTACGAGCAGTACTTC. It yields the protein CASSLGPSSGDYEQYF.